This entry features one TCR beta chain sequence. CDR1 and CDR2 from the germline V gene are LGHNA and YNFKEQ. This CDR3 is built from 13 residues. Trimming pared 5 bases from V and 6 bases from J, leaving 11 bases between. The data were produced by immunoSEQ multiplex PCR, yet TCRdb's version contains in-frame clones alone and is incomplete. This sample yields tens of thousands of clones, of which 76% are seen a single time; roughly 6.7% belongs to the top ten. These data originate in a study of blood T cell repertoires in COVID-19. For the study at large: Samples representing acute and convalescent COVID-19 were sourced from the United States, Italy and Spain. T cells, B-cell-depleted T cells, or PBMCs provided the cDNA or gDNA that served as material.

Material for sequencing was peripheral blood. The chain recombines TRBV4-2 with TRBJ2-1; no definite D call. The source is a woman aged 45-65 years with active or convalescent COVID-19. CDR3 DNA: TGTGCCAGCAGCACCGACGACTTCAATGAGCAGTTCTTC. Protein: CASSTDDFNEQFF.